The clone carrying this TCR beta chain was seen just once. Mismatch with germline at one junction end may stem from a read error. Primers used in a second PCR of roughly 7 to 12 cycles were a sample-barcoded 5' primer and a J-beta primer mix. TCRdb recomputed calls from the 5' RACE reads with MiXCR, one row per CDR3 protein. The table lists roughly 1,700,000 distinct CDR3 sequences, approximately 28% of them singletons. In germline, CDR1 is MNHNY, CDR2 SVGAGI (reference sequence). The CDR3 is made up of 15 amino acids. The data belong to a study of blood T cells in healthy people across ages. This TCR derives from a woman in her twenties or thirties in good health. The chain joins TRBV6-6 to TRBJ2-1; D possibly corresponds to TRBD2 (7 bases). Sequencing was carried out using blood. The CDR3 reads CASVGGQRGGNEQVF. The DNA for the CDR3 is TGTGCCAGCGTGGGGGGCCAGCGGGGAGGGAATGAGCAGGTCTTC.